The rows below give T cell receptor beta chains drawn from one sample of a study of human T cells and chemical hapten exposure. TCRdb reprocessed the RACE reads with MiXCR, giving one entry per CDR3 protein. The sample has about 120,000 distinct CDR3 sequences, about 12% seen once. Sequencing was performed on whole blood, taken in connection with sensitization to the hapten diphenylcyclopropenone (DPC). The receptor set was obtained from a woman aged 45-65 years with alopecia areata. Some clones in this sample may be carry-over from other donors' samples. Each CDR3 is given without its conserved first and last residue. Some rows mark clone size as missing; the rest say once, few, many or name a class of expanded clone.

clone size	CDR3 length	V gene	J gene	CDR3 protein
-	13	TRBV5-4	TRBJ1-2	ASSLDQGANYGYT
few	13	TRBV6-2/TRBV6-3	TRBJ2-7	ASTSDREESYEQY
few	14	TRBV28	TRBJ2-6	ASSAPWAAGANVLT
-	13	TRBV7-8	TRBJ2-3	ASSLEGRGTDTQY
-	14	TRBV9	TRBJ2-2	ASSVVGSQNTGELF
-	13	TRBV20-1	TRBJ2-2	SARDSGGYTGELF
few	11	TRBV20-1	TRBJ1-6	SAPGQGNSPLH
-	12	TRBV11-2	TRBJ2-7	ASRFRAPAGEQY
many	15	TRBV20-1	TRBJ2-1	SARSPLLPGRRDEQF
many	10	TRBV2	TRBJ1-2	ASSDRLYGYT
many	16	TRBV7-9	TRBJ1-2	ASSLVGGGTESKSGYT
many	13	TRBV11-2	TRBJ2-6	ASSGLFAGANVLT
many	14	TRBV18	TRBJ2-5	ASSASGSRAQETQY
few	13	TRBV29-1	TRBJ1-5	SVKVTGGSNQPQH
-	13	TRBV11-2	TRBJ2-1	ASSLARTSFAEQF
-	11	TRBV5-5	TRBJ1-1	ASSLWPNTEAF
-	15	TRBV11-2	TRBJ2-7	ASSLEMIGTGHYEQY
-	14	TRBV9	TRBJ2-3	ASRLGGPLSTDTQY
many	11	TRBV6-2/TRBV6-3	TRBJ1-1	ASSYRQNTEAF
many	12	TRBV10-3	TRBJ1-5	AISVGEGNQPQH
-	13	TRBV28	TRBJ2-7	ASCFPGTGLYEQY
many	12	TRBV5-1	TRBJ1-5	ASSFPAQSGPQH
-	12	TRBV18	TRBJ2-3	ASSPLTPSGAQY
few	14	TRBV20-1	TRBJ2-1	SARHPRRVTYNEQF
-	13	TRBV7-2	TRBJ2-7	ASRLPEGPSYEQY
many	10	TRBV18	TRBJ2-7	ASSHRGREQY
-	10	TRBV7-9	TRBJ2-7	ASSFQGYEQY
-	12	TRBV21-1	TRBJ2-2	ASTEGPFERELF
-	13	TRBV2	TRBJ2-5	ASSEARTLNSPQY
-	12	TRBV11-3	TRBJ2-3	ASSPVRSTDTQY
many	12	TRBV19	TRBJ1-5	ASSIVGANQPQH
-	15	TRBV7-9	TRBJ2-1	ASSLRLAGVSHNEQF
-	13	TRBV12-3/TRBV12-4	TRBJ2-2	ASRDGLSGSGELF
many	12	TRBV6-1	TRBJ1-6	ASRRDRDNSPLH
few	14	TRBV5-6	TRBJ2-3	ASSPFTSGSQGKQY
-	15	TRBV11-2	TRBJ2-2	ASSFSPTSTDTGELF
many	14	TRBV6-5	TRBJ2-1	ASSSTGTGRFPPRI
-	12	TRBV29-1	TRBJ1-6	INRDLSYNSPLH
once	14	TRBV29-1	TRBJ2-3	GVGPLRGQSTDTQY
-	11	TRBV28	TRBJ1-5	ASSSGPLRPQH
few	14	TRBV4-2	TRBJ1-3	ASSQGLQTSGNTIY
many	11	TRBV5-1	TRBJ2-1	ASSWGKGNEQF
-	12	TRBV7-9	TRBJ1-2	ASSSGQLSYGYT
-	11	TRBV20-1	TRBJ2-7	SARAGRDTEQY
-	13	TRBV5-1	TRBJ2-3	ASSGSVTSTDTQY
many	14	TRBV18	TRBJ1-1	ASSERQGIRNTEAF
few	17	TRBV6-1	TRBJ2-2	ASTPGLAGGRLNTGELF